Listed here are 21 T cell receptor beta chains from one sample, sequenced in a study of blood T cell repertoires in COVID-19. Sequencing was performed with immunoSEQ multiplex PCR; in TCRdb, only in-frame clones are kept and a portion is missing. This sample has approximately 400,000 clones; approximately 88% occur once, and the top ten carry around an eighth. Sequenced material: peripheral blood. The source is a woman aged 45-65 years with COVID-19, enrolled during active disease.

V gene TRBV18 combines with J gene TRBJ2-7, with 7 bases identical to TRBD1. Germline assignment: CDR1 KGHSH and CDR2 LQKENI. This CDR3 contains 14 residues. Losses at the gene ends were 6 bases for V and 2 bases for J; bases not matched to a gene: 7. DNA of the CDR3: TGTGCCAGCTCCCCTACGGGACAGCCCTACGAGCAGTACTTC. This translates into CASSPTGQPYEQYF.

The V and J genes are TRBV6-1 and TRBJ2-6, with TRBD1 identical over 7 bases. The V and J ends lost 4 bases and 0 bases, in that order; junction bases with no gene match: 15. The CDR3 extends over 20 amino acids. The V gene's germline CDR1 is MNHNS and CDR2 SASEGT. CDR3 DNA sequence: TGTGCCAGCAGTGCCCCCGGGACAGCTTACCTGAGCTCTGGGGCCAACGTCCTGACTTTC. Translating gives CASSAPGTAYLSSGANVLTF.

The chain uses TRBV3-1 (or the pseudogene TRBV3-2) and TRBJ1-1; D uncertain. The CDR3 length is 16 residues. Per the germline V gene, CDR1 is LGHDT and CDR2 is YNNKEL (reference sequence). V dropped 3 bases and J dropped 3 bases, with 17 bases sitting between them. CDR3 in DNA: TGTGCCAGCAGCCATTCCGGGAAGAGAGGGCACACTGAAGCTTTCTTT. It encodes CASSHSGKRGHTEAFF.

The chain combines TRBV5-4 with TRBJ2-5; the D gene is possibly TRBD1 (6 bases). CDR1 is SGHNT, CDR2 YYREEE, per germline (reference sequence). Trimming took 4 bases from V and 3 from J, leaving 10 bases between them. The CDR3 runs to 13 residues. This CDR3 reads CASSPRQEETQYF. The CDR3 DNA reads as TGTGCCAGCAGCCCTAGACAGGAAGAGACCCAGTACTTC.

The genes are TRBV5-5 and TRBJ2-3; 10 bases fit TRBD2. Germline CDR1 and CDR2: SGHKS and YYEKEE (reference sequence). V trimming: 4 bases; J trimming: 7 bases; junction bases outside the gene matches: 12. The CDR3 runs to 16 residues. The CDR3 nucleotides are TGTGCCAGCAGCGCGACCTCTCAGCGGGGGGGCCATACGCAGTATTTT. Translating it yields CASSATSQRGGHTQYF.

This clone was detected only once. This rearrangement joins TRBV7-6 to TRBJ2-7; the match to TRBD1 covers 12 bases. Trimming took 5 bases from V and 2 from J; bases not matched to a gene: 7. From germline, CDR1 is SGHVS and CDR2 FNYEAQ. CDR3 length: 16 amino acids. In nucleotides, the CDR3 is TGTGCCAGCAGCGGCCTCCGGGACAGGGGGCCCTACGAGCAGTACTTC. Protein sequence: CASSGLRDRGPYEQYF.

This clone has a single count. The V and J genes are TRBV18 and TRBJ2-1; possible D gene TRBD1, 6 bases. V shed 6 bases and J shed 0 bases, with 18 bases lying between them. Germline values: CDR1 KGHSH, CDR2 LQKENI. CDR3 size: 17 residues. CDR3 sequence: CASSPPGHRSSYNEQFF. CDR3 nucleotide sequence: TGTGCCAGCTCTCCCCCGGGACACCGGAGCTCCTACAATGAGCAGTTCTTC.

This chain connects TRBV20-1 to TRBJ2-5, with unresolved D. This CDR3 has 11 amino acids. V shed 3 bases and J shed 10 bases, with 12 bases lying between them. Germline V CDR1 and CDR2: DFQATT, SNEGSKA (reference sequence). The CDR3 loop reads CSASHGQNQYF. The DNA for the CDR3 is TGCAGTGCTAGCCATGGCCAAAACCAGTACTTC.

The chain employs TRBV7-3 and TRBJ1-1; D is perhaps TRBD1 (5 bases). The CDR3 extends over 13 amino acids. V was shortened by 5 bases and J by 7 bases, with 14 bases between the two germline ends. Germline CDR1 is SGHTA and CDR2 is FQGTGA. In DNA, the CDR3 is TGTGCCAGCAGCCTCGGACAAAATGGTGAAGCTTTCTTT. Encoded protein: CASSLGQNGEAFF.

The chain uses TRBV6-5 and TRBJ2-7, with D perhaps matching TRBD2 (7 bases). Germline CDR1 reads MNHEY; CDR2 reads SVGAGI. The CDR3 is made up of 15 amino acids. Trimming shortened V by 6 bases and J by 0 bases, and 15 bases separated the two germline ends. The chain's CDR3 is CASSRGGGDSYEQYF. As DNA, the CDR3 is TGTGCCAGCAGCAGGGGCGGGGGCGACTCCTACGAGCAGTACTTC.

The chain joins TRBV5-1 to TRBJ2-1; the D gene is possibly TRBD2 (5 bases). The CDR3 extends over 14 amino acids. Deletions cut 0 bases from V and 5 bases from J, with 9 bases between. Germline-derived CDR1 and CDR2 are SGHRS and YFSETQ. The CDR3 bases are TGCGCCAGCAGCTTGGCGGGATGGAACAATGAGCAGTTCTTC. Translating it yields CASSLAGWNNEQFF.

J is TRBJ2-1 and V is TRBV3-1 (or the pseudogene TRBV3-2); D is unresolved. Per the germline V gene, CDR1 is LGHDT and CDR2 is YNNKEL (reference sequence). The CDR3 is made up of 13 amino acids. The V and J ends lost 5 bases and 7 bases respectively, with 12 bases between them. CDR3 region: CASSELNENEQFF. The CDR3 bases are TGTGCCAGCAGCGAGTTGAACGAAAATGAGCAGTTCTTC.

A remark on this clone: This sample includes further DNA sequences coding for the same CDR3. This chain joins TRBV6-5 and TRBJ1-3, with D possibly TRBD1 on 6 matching bases. CDR1 MNHEY and CDR2 SVGAGI come from the germline V gene. Deletions cut 6 bases from V and 0 bases from J, with 9 bases between. The CDR3 spans 14 residues. CDR3 nucleotides: TGTGCCAGCAGCTTGACAGGCTCTGGAAACACCATATATTTT. It specifies CASSLTGSGNTIYF.

The genes are TRBV6-5 and TRBJ2-3, with D possibly matching TRBD1 (6 bases). The CDR3 consists of 15 residues. In germline, CDR1 is MNHEY, CDR2 SVGAGI. Trimming stripped 2 bases from V and 9 bases from J, with 18 bases between. CDR3 amino acids: CASSYARDTQGTQYF. Written as DNA, the CDR3 is TGTGCCAGCAGTTACGCCCGGGACACCCAGGGGACGCAGTATTTT.

This chain's CDR3 is CASSRGGGGETQYF. The CDR3 DNA reads TGTGCCAGCAGTAGGGGGGGCGGAGGGGAGACCCAGTACTTC. The V gene is TRBV27, the J gene TRBJ2-5, with a weak D call TRBD2 (7 bases). The length of the CDR3 is 14 residues. V was cut by 5 bases and J by 5 bases, with 15 bases left in between. In germline, CDR1 is MNHEY, CDR2 SMNVEV (reference sequence).

This clone is a singleton in its sample. J is TRBJ1-2 and V is TRBV7-9; the match to TRBD1 covers 7 bases. With V trimmed by 4 bases and J by 2 bases, 7 bases remained unmatched. The germline V gene encodes CDR1 SEHNR and CDR2 FQNEAQ (reference sequence). This CDR3 is 15 amino acids long. The CDR3 DNA sequence: TGTGCCAGCAGCTCCGGACAGGCGATGAACTATGGCTACACCTTC. This sequence encodes CASSSGQAMNYGYTF.

This chain uses TRBV7-9 with TRBJ1-2; D gene unclear. The length of the CDR3 is 12 residues. V was shortened by 5 bases and J by 8 bases, with 12 bases between the two germline ends. Germline assignment: CDR1 SEHNR and CDR2 FQNEAQ (reference sequence). The CDR3 coding sequence is TGTGCCAGCAGCCCTCCGGCAGGCGGCTACACCTTC. Protein: CASSPPAGGYTF.

This clone was counted at least ten times. The same CDR3 can be traced to other DNA sequences in this sample. The chain recombines TRBV5-1 with TRBJ2-2; D unclear. The ends were cut back, 0 bases at V and 1 base at J, with 4 bases in the middle. This CDR3 region has 14 residues. The germline V gene encodes CDR1 SGHRS and CDR2 YFSETQ. The DNA of the CDR3 is TGCGCCAGCAGCTTGGATCTGAACACCGGGGAGCTGTTTTTT. Protein product: CASSLDLNTGELFF.

This sequence joins TRBV7-9 and TRBJ1-5; D is possibly TRBD1 (6 bases). CDR1 is SEHNR, CDR2 FQNEAQ, per germline (reference sequence). This CDR3 has 15 residues. The germline V and J ends were trimmed by 5 bases and 1 base, with 12 bases remaining between them. CDR3 in DNA: TGTGCCAGCAGCCATGGGACATTGAGCAATCAGCCCCAGCATTTT. Its translation: CASSHGTLSNQPQHF. The entire variable domain, with the rest obtained from reference TRBV7-9 and TRBJ1-5, is as follows: DTGVSQNPRHKITKRGQNVTFRCDPISEHNRLYWYRQTLGQGPEFLTYFQNEAQLEKSRLLSDRFSAERPKGSFSTLEIQRTEQGDSAMYLCASSHGTLSNQPQHFGDGTRLSIL.

This rearrangement joins TRBV5-6 to TRBJ1-1; unclear D gene. V was pared by 6 bases and J by 0 bases, with 6 bases between. Germline-derived CDR1 and CDR2 are SGHDT and YYEEEE. The CDR3 is made up of 12 amino acids. The CDR3 loop reads CASTDLNTEAFF. The CDR3 DNA reads as TGTGCCAGCACAGATTTGAACACTGAAGCTTTCTTT.

This clone was counted a single time. The genes are TRBV12-3 or TRBV12-4 and TRBJ1-1, with TRBD1 as a possible D gene (6 bases). This CDR3 region has 13 residues. Trimming shortened V by 1 base and J by 8 bases, and 11 bases separated the two germline ends. This CDR3 is CASSLGTALEAFF. DNA for the CDR3: TGTGCCAGCAGTTTAGGGACAGCCTTGGAAGCTTTCTTT.